This T cell receptor beta chain was captured by sequencing in a study of beta chain features in type 1 diabetes. The overall study: In age, gender and cell yields, patients were similar to healthy donors. Summed over all samples, the examined sorted cells came to fewer than 120 million.

The whole isolated RNA underwent reverse transcription, so sequencing captured expressed TCRB transcripts. Sequenced naive, central memory and regulatory T cell samples produced an average of about 3.57 million reads. The protocol was immunoSEQ multiplex PCR, while the TCRdb copy is restricted to in-frame clones and leaves out a portion. The sample lists about 340,000 clones; about 13% were seen once. Study-level findings and limits: The study found moderately but significantly shorter TCRB CDR3s in all four CD4+ subsets of Type 1 diabetes patients.

Only one heparinised blood draw was taken per donor, and its volume averaged about 120 mL. The CDR3 is made up of 15 amino acids. Trimming removed 0 bases at V and 3 bases at J, with 10 bases between. In its sample, this clone was seen a few times. Antigen: not known. This TCR was sampled from a woman aged 18-30 years with type 1 diabetes. The sequenced sample consisted of naive CD4+ T cells from blood. The chain joins TRBV23-1 to TRBJ2-3; perhaps TRBD2 as D (6 bases). TRBV23-1 is filed as an ORF, its function uncertain. CDR3 protein: CASSQSFRETDTQYF. CDR3 DNA sequence: TGCGCCAGCAGTCAATCATTTCGGGAGACAGATACGCAGTATTTT.